One and the same sample provided the 10 T cell receptor beta chains below, sequenced in a study of T cells in Graves' hyperthyroidism and ophthalmopathy. There were TCR beta CDR3 regions amplified from RNA transcripts. First-round RT-PCR with HTBI primers amplified the TCR CDR3 region. A single record per CDR3 protein comes from TCRdb applying MiXCR to the multiplex PCR reads. This table has approximately 720,000 distinct CDR3 sequences, roughly a sixth appearing once. Sample: blood. The receptor source for this set is a woman aged 50 to 60 with Graves' hyperthyroidism that later progressed to Graves' ophthalmopathy.

The chain recombines TRBV7-9 with TRBJ2-1, with TRBD1 matching over 9 bases. V shed 3 bases, J shed 5 bases, and the junction held 5 bases outside the gene matches. The CDR3 sequence is 15 residues long. Per germline, CDR1 SEHNR and CDR2 FQNEAQ (reference sequence). Written as DNA, the CDR3 is TGTGCCAGCAGCTTGCCGGGACAGGGTGACAATGAGCAGTTCTTC. Amino acid sequence: CASSLPGQGDNEQFF.

This clonotype was observed at least ten times. V and J are TRBV5-1 and TRBJ2-3; the D gene is possibly TRBD1 (5 bases). Trimming pared 0 bases from V and 4 bases from J, leaving 12 bases between. The CDR3 extends over 15 amino acids. CDR1 SGHRS and CDR2 YFSETQ come from the germline V gene. The CDR3 sequence: CASSLEGFSSDTQYF. DNA for the CDR3: TGCGCCAGCAGCTTGGAGGGGTTTAGCTCAGATACGCAGTATTTT.

This clonotype was recorded many times. V and J are TRBV18 and TRBJ1-1; D might be TRBD1 (6 bases). The V end was cut by 4 bases, the J end by 6 bases, with 18 bases between. This CDR3 is 15 amino acids long. Looked up from germline, CDR1 is KGHSH and CDR2 is LQKENI. DNA of the CDR3: TGTGCCAGCTCACAAAGCGGGGGGGCTAGCGCTGAAGCTTTCTTT. Its protein product is CASSQSGGASAEAFF.

This clonotype was found many times. The chain links TRBV20-1 to TRBJ2-7; 7 nucleotides agree with TRBD1. V was pared by 4 bases and J by 2 bases, with 14 bases of the junction left unmatched. CDR1 is DFQATT and CDR2 is SNEGSKA in the germline V gene (reference sequence). The CDR3 extends over 16 amino acids. The CDR3 region is CSATPSAGQATYEQYF. DNA for the CDR3: TGCAGTGCTACCCCTTCGGCTGGACAGGCCACCTACGAGCAGTACTTC.

As DNA, the CDR3 is TGTGCCAGCAGTTATAGGGGGTTGGATCAGCCCCAGCATTTT. It yields the protein CASSYRGLDQPQHF. The chain uses TRBV6-1 and TRBJ1-5, with D possibly matching TRBD1 (6 bases). Germline V gene lookup returns CDR1 MNHNS and CDR2 SASEGT. The CDR3 has 14 amino acids. Trimming stripped 5 bases from V and 5 bases from J, with 13 bases between.

The rearrangement uses TRBV20-1 and TRBJ1-4, with D possibly matching TRBD1 (5 bases). Germline loops: CDR1 DFQATT, CDR2 SNEGSKA (reference sequence). Trimming removed 2 bases at V and 8 bases at J, with 12 bases between. This CDR3 is built from 13 residues. CDR3 region: CSARRREGEKLFF. The CDR3 nucleotides are TGCAGTGCTAGACGAAGGGAGGGGGAAAAACTGTTTTTT.

This clonotype was recorded many times. J is TRBJ1-1 and V is TRBV5-1; weak D call: TRBD1 (5 bases). Looked up from germline, CDR1 is SGHRS and CDR2 is YFSETQ. The CDR3 has 12 residues. V was shortened by 6 bases and J by 4 bases, with 10 bases between the two germline ends. This CDR3 reads CASMGGGTEAFF. CDR3 nucleotides: TGCGCCAGCATGGGGGGGGGCACTGAAGCTTTCTTT.

The chain links TRBV7-2 to TRBJ1-1; D might be TRBD1 (5 bases). Trimming took off 5 bases at V and 11 bases at J, with 18 bases between the two ends. There are 13 residues in the CDR3. From germline, CDR1 is SGHTA and CDR2 FQGNSA. CDR3 sequence: CASSPDWGRVAFF. The CDR3 nucleotides are TGTGCCAGCAGCCCCGATTGGGGCAGGGTGGCTTTCTTT. Together with reference TRBV7-2 and TRBJ1-1, the CDR3 gives the full variable domain: GAGVSQSPSNKVTEKGKDVELRCDPISGHTALYWYRQSLGQGLEFLIYFQGNSAPDKSGLPSDRFSAERTGGSVSTLTIQRTQQEDSAVYLCASSPDWGRVAFFGQGTRLTVV.

As for this clonotype: One end of the junction does not line up with germline, which may come from a read error. The chain uses TRBV5-6 and TRBJ2-4; D might be TRBD2 (5 bases). Germline CDR1 SGHDT, CDR2 YYEEEE. CDR3 size: 15 residues. CDR3 protein: CVSSLPVEGRNIQYF. The DNA of the CDR3 is TGTGTCAGCAGCTTGCCAGTCGAGGGCAGAAACATTCAGTACTTC.

This clonotype was observed many times. The gene calls are TRBV11-2 and TRBJ1-1; TRBD1 matches at 8 bases. The J segment lost 7 bases and the V segment lost 6 bases, leaving 10 bases of the junction unmatched. The CDR3 is made up of 14 amino acids. CDR1 is SGHAT and CDR2 is FQNNGV in the germline V gene. CDR3 in amino acids: CASRKDRVGGEAFF. DNA for the CDR3: TGTGCCAGCAGAAAGGACAGGGTAGGCGGTGAAGCTTTCTTT.